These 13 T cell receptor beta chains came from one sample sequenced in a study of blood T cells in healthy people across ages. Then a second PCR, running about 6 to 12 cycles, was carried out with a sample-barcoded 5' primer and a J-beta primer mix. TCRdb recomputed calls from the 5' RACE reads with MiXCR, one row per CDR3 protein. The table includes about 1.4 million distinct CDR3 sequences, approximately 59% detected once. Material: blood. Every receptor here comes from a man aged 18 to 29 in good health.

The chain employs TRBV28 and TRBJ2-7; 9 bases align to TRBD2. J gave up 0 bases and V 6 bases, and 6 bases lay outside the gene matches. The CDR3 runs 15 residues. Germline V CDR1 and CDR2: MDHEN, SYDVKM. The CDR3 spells CASRLAGPSSYEQYF. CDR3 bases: TGTGCCAGCAGGCTAGCGGGGCCAAGCTCCTACGAGCAGTACTTC.

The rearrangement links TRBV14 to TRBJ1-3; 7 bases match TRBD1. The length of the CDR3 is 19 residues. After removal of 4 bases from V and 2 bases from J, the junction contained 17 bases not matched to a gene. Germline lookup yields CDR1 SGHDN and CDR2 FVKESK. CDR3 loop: CASSLGGFTGDEAGNTIYF. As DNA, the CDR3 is TGTGCCAGCAGCCTCGGTGGATTCACAGGGGACGAGGCTGGAAACACCATATATTTT.

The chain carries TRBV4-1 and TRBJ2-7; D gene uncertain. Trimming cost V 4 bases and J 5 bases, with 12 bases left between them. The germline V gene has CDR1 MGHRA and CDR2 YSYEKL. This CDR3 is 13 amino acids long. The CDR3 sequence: CASSPLSSDEQYF. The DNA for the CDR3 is TGCGCCAGCAGCCCTCTTTCGTCCGACGAGCAGTACTTC.

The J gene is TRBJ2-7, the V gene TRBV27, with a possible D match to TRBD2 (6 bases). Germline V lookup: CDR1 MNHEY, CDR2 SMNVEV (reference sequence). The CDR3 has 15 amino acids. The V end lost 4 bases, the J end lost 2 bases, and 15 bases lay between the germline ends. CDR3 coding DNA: TGTGCCAGCAGTTACCGGGGGATGACTCCCTACGAGCAGTACTTC. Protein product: CASSYRGMTPYEQYF.

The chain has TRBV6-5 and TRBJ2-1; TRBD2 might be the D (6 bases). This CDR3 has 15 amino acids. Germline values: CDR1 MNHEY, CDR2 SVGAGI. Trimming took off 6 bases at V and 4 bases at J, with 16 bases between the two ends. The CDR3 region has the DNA TGTGCCAGCAGGTCGGTGGTAGCGGTATACAATGAGCAGTTCTTC. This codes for CASRSVVAVYNEQFF.

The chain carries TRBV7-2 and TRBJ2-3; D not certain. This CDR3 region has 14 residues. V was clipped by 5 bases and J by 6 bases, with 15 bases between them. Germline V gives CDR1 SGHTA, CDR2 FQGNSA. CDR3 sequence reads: CASSLGLNGDTQYF. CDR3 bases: TGTGCCAGCAGCCTGGGTCTCAACGGGGATACGCAGTATTTT.

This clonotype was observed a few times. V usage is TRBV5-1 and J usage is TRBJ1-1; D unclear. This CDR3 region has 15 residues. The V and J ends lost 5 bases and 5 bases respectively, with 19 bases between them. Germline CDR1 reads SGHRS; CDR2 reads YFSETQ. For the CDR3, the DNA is TGCGCCAGCAGGCCGGGAGGGATGGAAGCTACTGAAGCTTTCTTT. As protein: CASRPGGMEATEAFF.

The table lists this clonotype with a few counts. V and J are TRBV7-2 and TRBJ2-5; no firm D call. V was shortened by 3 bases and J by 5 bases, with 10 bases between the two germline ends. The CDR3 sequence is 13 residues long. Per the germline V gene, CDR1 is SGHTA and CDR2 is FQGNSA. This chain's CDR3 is CASSFRQLETQYF. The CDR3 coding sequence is TGTGCCAGCAGCTTTCGCCAGTTGGAGACCCAGTACTTC.

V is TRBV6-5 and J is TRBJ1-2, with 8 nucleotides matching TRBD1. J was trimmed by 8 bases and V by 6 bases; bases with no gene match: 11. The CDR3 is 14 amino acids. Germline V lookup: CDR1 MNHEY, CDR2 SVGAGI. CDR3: CASSYNRDRQGYTF. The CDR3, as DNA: TGTGCCAGCAGCTATAACCGGGACAGGCAAGGCTACACCTTC.

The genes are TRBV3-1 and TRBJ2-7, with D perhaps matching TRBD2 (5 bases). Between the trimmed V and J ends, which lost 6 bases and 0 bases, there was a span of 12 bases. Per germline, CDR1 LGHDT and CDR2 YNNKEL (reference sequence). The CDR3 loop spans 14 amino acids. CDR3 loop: CASSPGVLSYEQYF. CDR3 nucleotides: TGTGCCAGCAGTCCCGGGGTCCTCTCCTACGAGCAGTACTTC.

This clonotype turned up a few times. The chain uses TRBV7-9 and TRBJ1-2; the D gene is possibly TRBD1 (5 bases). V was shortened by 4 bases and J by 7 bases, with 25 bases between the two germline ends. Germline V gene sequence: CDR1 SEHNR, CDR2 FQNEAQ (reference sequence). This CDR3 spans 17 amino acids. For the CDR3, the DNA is TGTGCCAGCAGCTCCTTAGGCTTGGAGGCAGGGCTCTTTGGCTACACCTTC. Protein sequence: CASSSLGLEAGLFGYTF.

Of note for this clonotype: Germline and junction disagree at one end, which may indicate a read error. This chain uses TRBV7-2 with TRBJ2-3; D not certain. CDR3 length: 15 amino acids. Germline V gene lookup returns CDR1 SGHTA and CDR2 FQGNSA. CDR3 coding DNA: TGTGCCAGCAGCTTAGTTGGCGGAGTCACAGATACACAGTATTTT. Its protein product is CASSLVGGVTDTQYF.

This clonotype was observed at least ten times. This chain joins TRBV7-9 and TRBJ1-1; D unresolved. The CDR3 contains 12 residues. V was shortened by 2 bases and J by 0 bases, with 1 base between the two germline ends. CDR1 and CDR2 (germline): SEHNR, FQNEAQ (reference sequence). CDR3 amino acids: CASSLMNTEAFF. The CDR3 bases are TGTGCCAGCAGCTTAATGAACACTGAAGCTTTCTTT.